Below, one TCR beta chain is given with its context. There is no known antigen for this receptor. It has no much larger one-base neighbor in the sample; base qualities were not kept. The sample has other DNA sequences that encode this CDR3 too. Collaborating institutions collected whole blood in K2EDTA tubes following their own protocols. Collaborator samples were shipped for TCRbeta analysis as frozen whole blood, isolated PBMCs, or DNA extracted from either sample type. The immunoSEQ Assay, a bias-controlled multiplex PCR, was used to amplify TCRbeta CDR3 regions from genomic DNA. From the authors' description of their analysis: The number of nucleated cells in each sample was estimated by amplification of reference gene primers within the assay. To quantify the absolute abundance of each unique TCRbeta CDR3 rearrangement, sequence reads were collapsed and filtered. Productive Simpson clonality was computed per sample as the square root of Simpson's diversity index over productive rearrangements. TCRdb took over this immuneACCESS table, retaining in-frame rearrangements with V and J assigned. Such tables are incomplete; in checked studies, under half of the missing clones stem from an unresolved V gene, and the remainder is unexplained. The V and J calls and the clone size are those of that table, but D and trimming were determined from the DNA. The sample records about 160,000 clones, roughly 85% of which are singletons. The top ten clones comprise around 1% of the sample.

These data originate in a study of blood T cell repertoires in COVID-19 (dated by TCRdb to about 2020). In the study overall: Samples from collaborators originated in the United States, Italy and Spain and spanned both the acute and convalescent phases of COVID-19. The material from the prospective study consisted of cDNA or gDNA derived from T cells, B-cell-depleted T cells, or PBMCs. The repertoires were released in a freely available public database intended as a resource for research on the immune response to SARS-CoV-2. Deeply sampled blood TCRbeta repertoires from subjects exposed to, actively infected with, or recovered from COVID-19 were included in the dataset. HLA class I and class II types, where available, came from metadata supplied by the sample provider rather than from assay-based typing. The sample metadata nearly always contained a de-identified subject ID, COVID-19 status, age in years and sex. The samples were drawn from the first 160 participants of the ongoing ImmuneRACE study and from roughly 1,300 subjects provided by 6 global collaborators.

The paper's findings and limits, for the study overall: The quantity of clinical and demographic metadata differed by source and by participant and was supplied without curation.

V ends up 0 bases short and J 0 bases short, with an unmatched junction base count of 0. Reading the germline V gene gives CDR1 SGHRS and CDR2 YFSETQ. From its cysteine to its phenylalanine, the CDR3 spans 14 amino acids. The read is trimmed to its CDR3 DNA, 42 bases read in frame from base 1. This TCR derives from a man aged 35-49 years with acute or convalescent COVID-19. This chain joins TRBV5-1 to TRBJ2-7, with 7 junctional bases fitting TRBD1. The sequenced sample consisted of peripheral blood. The CDR3 has the sequence CASSLGQGSYEQYF. The nucleotide sequence is TGCGCCAGCAGCTTGGGACAGGGCTCCTACGAGCAGTACTTC.